This T cell receptor (beta chain) was captured by sequencing in a study of vaccination effects on CD4 cells after COVID-19. About this clone itself: Its target is unknown.

The repertoire was sequenced with immunoSEQ multiplex PCR; TCRdb's copy has only in-frame clones and lacks some. The sample carries tens of thousands of clones, over 70% recorded once. Expansion of antigen-specific CD4+ T cells with viral peptide pools was carried out by the ViraFEST assay before sequencing. Culture proceeded for approximately 9 days, and CD4+ T cells were then isolated. The cohort was immunized with two doses of either the BNT162b2 or mRNA-1273 vaccine. V was trimmed by 1 base and J by 7 bases, leaving 14 bases between them. Germline CDR1 and CDR2: MGHRA and YSYEKL. The CDR3 has 16 residues.

The clonotype was recovered from a human donor who received a COVID-19 vaccine. The chain carries TRBV4-1 and TRBJ1-6; D is undetermined. The material was CD4+ T cells from PBMCs cultured with HCoV-229E spike peptides, obtained after COVID-19 vaccination. Here the CDR3 reads CASSQALFITNSPLHF. CDR3 bases: TGCGCCAGCAGCCAAGCCCTTTTCATCACGAATTCACCCCTCCACTTT.